These T cell receptor beta chains were read from a single sample in a study of T cells after yellow fever vaccination. TCRdb re-analysed the 5' RACE reads in MiXCR, keeping a single row per CDR3 protein. The table lists hundreds of thousands of distinct CDR3 sequences, roughly 10% of them singletons, with 15% to 20% in the top ten. The sequencing here drew on PBMCs, taken on the day of the first yellow fever vaccination. These TCRs come from a man aged 18 to 29 who received the YFV17D yellow fever vaccine. The CDR3 runs from the conserved cysteine through the conserved F or W. Each record gives: D gene, V gene, J gene, clone size, CDR3 DNA, CDR3 protein. The D gene is left open where the match is weak. Size is stated for part of the rows, as once, few or many counts, or as a class when the clone is expanded.

-,TRBV5-5,TRBJ2-1,-,TGTGCCAGCAGCTTTAATCCTTGGACCGGGAGCTCCTACAATGAGCAGTTCTTC,CASSFNPWTGSSYNEQFF
TRBD1,TRBV12-3/TRBV12-4,TRBJ2-2,few,TGTGCCAGCAGTCCCCAGGGGACAGGGGTCAGGGAGCTGTTTTTT,CASSPQGTGVRELFF
TRBD2,TRBV7-2,TRBJ2-6,-,TGTGCCAGCACCCCCCCCGGACTAGCCTCTGGGGCCAACGTCCTGACTTTC,CASTPPGLASGANVLTF
-,TRBV4-2,TRBJ2-5,-,TGTGCCAGCAGCCAAGAGCAGGGTGCAGAGACCCAGTACTTC,CASSQEQGAETQYF
-,TRBV12-3/TRBV12-4,TRBJ2-7,many,TGTGCCAGCAGCTCCCGGGACATCCCCGAGCAGTACTTC,CASSSRDIPEQYF
-,TRBV7-3,TRBJ2-1,few,TGTGCCAGCAGCCTAGGCCACATGATAGTTGAGTTCTTC,CASSLGHMIVEFF
-,TRBV7-9,TRBJ1-2,few,TGTGCCAGCAGCCCGACGTCGGGGGACCCCTATGGCTACACCTTC,CASSPTSGDPYGYTF
-,TRBV7-9,TRBJ1-2,few,TGTGCCAGCAGCTTTGGACGTCAGGGCTACACCTTC,CASSFGRQGYTF
TRBD1,TRBV7-9,TRBJ2-7,-,TGTGCCAGCAGCCGCCTGGGACAGTACTCCTACGAGCAGTACTTC,CASSRLGQYSYEQYF
-,TRBV4-1,TRBJ2-7,few,TGCGCCAGCAGCCAAGGACCAGGGCCACGGGAGCAGTACTTC,CASSQGPGPREQYF
-,TRBV6-2/TRBV6-3,TRBJ1-3,few,TGTGCCAGCAGTTACTCGATAAGCCGGGTGCGGGGTGCGGGAGGAAACACCATATATTTT,CASSYSISRVRGAGGNTIYF
TRBD1,TRBV5-1,TRBJ1-4,few,TGCGCCAGCAGCCTACAAGGAACAGGGGGTAATGAAAAACTGTTTTTT,CASSLQGTGGNEKLFF
TRBD2,TRBV5-8,TRBJ2-2,few,TGTGCCAGCAGCTTGGCCCAGCGGGGGTCGAACACCGGGGAGCTGTTTTTT,CASSLAQRGSNTGELFF
TRBD2,TRBV4-3,TRBJ2-4,-,TGCGCCAGCAGCCTGGGGGGAGGGATTCAGTACTTC,CASSLGGGIQYF
-,TRBV20-1,TRBJ1-4,-,TGCAGTGCCCGTGTCGGGGGGCTGGTTGAAAAACTGTTTTTT,CSARVGGLVEKLFF
-,TRBV7-2,TRBJ2-3,few,TGTGCCAGCAGCTTAATGGACCCAACAGATACGCAGTATTTT,CASSLMDPTDTQYF
-,TRBV7-2,TRBJ1-3,-,TGTGCCAGCAGCTTTAAGGTCGGAACTGGAAACACCATATATTTT,CASSFKVGTGNTIYF
-,TRBV27,TRBJ2-3,-,TGTGCCAGCAGTTCGGAGATGGGGGTTGATACGCAGTATTTT,CASSSEMGVDTQYF
-,TRBV12-3/TRBV12-4,TRBJ2-5,few,TGTGCCAGCAGCCCCCGGGTTACGGAGACCCAGTACTTC,CASSPRVTETQYF
-,TRBV6-4,TRBJ2-3,many,TGTGCCAGCGCGACAGGATTTAGCACAGATACGCAGTATTTT,CASATGFSTDTQYF
TRBD2,TRBV6-5,TRBJ2-5,-,TGTGCCTGCAGTTACCTAGGGACTAGCGGGGGGCGGGAGACCCAGTACTTC,CACSYLGTSGGRETQYF
-,TRBV5-1,TRBJ2-7,few,TGCGCCAGCAGCTTGGGACAGGGAGGCGAGCAGTACTTC,CASSLGQGGEQYF